This TCR beta chain was sequenced in a study of blood T cell repertoires in COVID-19. The overall study: Acute and convalescent COVID-19 samples came from the United States, Italy and Spain. T cells, B-cell-depleted T cells, or PBMCs supplied cDNA or gDNA.

The CDR3 loop spans 13 amino acids. The germline V and J ends were trimmed by 5 bases and 1 base, with 9 bases remaining between them. From germline, CDR1 is SGHNT and CDR2 YYREEE (reference sequence). Under the authors' procedure: Researchers report that nucleated cell counts were estimated from reference gene primer amplification. Repertoires were generated with immunoSEQ multiplex PCR, while TCRdb's copy carries only in-frame clones and drops some. The V and J calls and the clone size are those of that table, but D and trimming were determined from the DNA. The data show under 150,000 clones, approximately 88% seen once.

This clonotype was obtained from a human donor in a cohort sampled during active COVID-19. The chain uses TRBV5-4 and TRBJ1-2; perhaps TRBD1 as D (6 bases). The sample consisted of peripheral blood. CDR3 sequence: CASSMDSNYGYTF. The CDR3 bases are TGTGCCAGCAGTATGGACAGTAACTATGGCTACACCTTC. Filled out from reference TRBV5-4 and TRBJ1-2, the complete variable domain reads ETGVTQSPTHLIKTRGQQVTLRCSSQSGHNTVSWYQQALGQGPQFIFQYYREEENGRGNFPPRFSGLQFPNYSSELNVNALELDDSALYLCASSMDSNYGYTFGSGTRLTVV.